This TCR beta chain was captured by sequencing in a study of memory CD4+ T cells and cytomegalovirus serostatus. Profiled with immunoSEQ multiplex PCR; TCRdb holds only in-frame clones, not every one. The sample yields 50,000 to 70,000 clones, under 80% seen once. Trimming at V came to 6 bases and at J to 5 bases, leaving 3 bases not matched to a gene. The CDR3 totals 11 residues. Germline lookup yields CDR1 SQVTM and CDR2 ANQGSEA. Whole-study results and caveats: CD4+ memory repertoires contained about 40% of the roughly 160 reported CMV TCRbeta sequences.

The sort gate was single viable CD3+CD4+CD8-CD45RO+ cells for memory CD4+ T cells. After thawing, CD4+ T cells were positively selected. For this clone: Its cognate antigen is unknown.

The origin of this receptor is an adult in good health and CMV-seronegative. The material sequenced was memory CD4+ T cells from blood. The chain couples TRBV29-1 to TRBJ1-1, with 7 positions matching TRBD1. Here the CDR3 reads CSVDRATEAFF. Here the CDR3 DNA reads TGCAGCGTAGACAGGGCTACTGAAGCTTTCTTT.